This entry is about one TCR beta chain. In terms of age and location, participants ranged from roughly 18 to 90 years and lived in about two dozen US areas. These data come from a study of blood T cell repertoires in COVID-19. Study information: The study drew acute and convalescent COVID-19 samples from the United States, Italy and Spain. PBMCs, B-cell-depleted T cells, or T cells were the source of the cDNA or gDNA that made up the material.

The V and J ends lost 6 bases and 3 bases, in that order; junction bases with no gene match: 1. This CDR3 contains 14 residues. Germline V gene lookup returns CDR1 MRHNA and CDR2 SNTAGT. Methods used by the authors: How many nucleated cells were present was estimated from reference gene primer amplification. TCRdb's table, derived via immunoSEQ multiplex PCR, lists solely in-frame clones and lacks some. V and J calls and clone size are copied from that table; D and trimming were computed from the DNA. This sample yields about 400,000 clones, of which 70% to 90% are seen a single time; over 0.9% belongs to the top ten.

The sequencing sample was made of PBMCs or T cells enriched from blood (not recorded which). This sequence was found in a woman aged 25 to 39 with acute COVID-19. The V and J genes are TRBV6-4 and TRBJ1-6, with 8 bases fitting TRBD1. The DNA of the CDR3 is TGTGCCAGCAGCGACAGGGGCTATAATTCACCCCTCCACTTT. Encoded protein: CASSDRGYNSPLHF.